The present entry profiles one T cell receptor (beta chain) with its context. Its antigen is not yet known. The CDR3 goes from the cysteine to the phenylalanine over 14 residues. The only DNA kept is the CDR3, 42 bases in frame from the first base. The germline V gene yields SGHRS for CDR1 and YFSETQ for CDR2. V and J are truncated by 4 bases and 2 bases respectively, leaving an intervening sequence of 9 bases. In total, 500 to 700 healthy bone marrow donors made up the cohort. At the time of sampling, all cohort members were nominally healthy, though unrecorded immune exposures were likely present. The donor tested CMV seronegative, placing the donor among the 350 or so seronegative members of the cohort. Every donor gave a peripheral blood sample, and the peripheral blood mononuclear cells from that sample were used for TCR beta sequencing. The Qiagen DNeasy Blood Extraction Kit was used to extract genomic DNA from the blood cell samples.

The record originates from a study of cytomegalovirus exposure and HLA in healthy donors (dated by TCRdb to about 2017). Concerning the study at large: According to an earlier analysis of a few hundred of the donors, about 179 million T cells yielded 90 million to 130 million unique TCR beta sequences and roughly 280 Gb of sequence data. Donor age, sex, ethnicity and CMV serostatus were collected together with the repertoire data. About five DR-DQ haplotypes were treated as single units for association and clustering because of strong linkage in the cohort. Typing coverage differed by locus: A, B, C, DRB1 and DQB1 were typed in roughly 620-630 donors, DQA1 in 500 to 550, DPA1 in over 600, and DPB1 in roughly 450. The study profiled the T cell repertoires of hundreds of subjects by immunosequencing and related them to cytomegalovirus serostatus. Roughly 300 gigabases of sequencing data and tens of millions of unique TCR sequences made up an early release that covered around 640 HLA-typed donors. To study patterns of TCR occurrence, a later analysis re-analyzed previously published TCR beta repertoires from just over 650 donors and added high-resolution HLA genotyping. In a later genetic analysis, genome-wide SNP genotypes for 398 of the 666 donors were used, and that subset was treated as a discovery cohort. The later analysis used no new phenotypic data to find candidate immune exposures, relying instead on TCR beta sequences and their occurrence across donors. To decide whether each TCR beta V gene segment behaved as functional or pseudogenic, an earlier analysis of approximately 600 of the donors relied on high-throughput TCR beta sequencing. The study was designed to test whether signatures of past pathogen exposure could be identified by cataloging public T cell receptors. Every repertoire in the discovery cohort had been generated on one and the same sequencing platform. The genetic ancestry cluster associated with self-reported Caucasian donors included over 65% of the roughly 400 genotyped donors. Among roughly 400 genotyped donors of the cohort, an average of roughly 240,000 unique TCR beta nucleotide sequences were sequenced per donor, around 20% of them non-productive. Along with the approximately 650-subject first cohort, a separate validation cohort of over a hundred different subjects was used. HLA typing covered class I and class II loci at four-digit resolution. To predict cytomegalovirus infection status, the study combined high-throughput TCR immunosequencing, statistical association of individual TCRs with disease status, and machine learning.

On the study overall, not on this receptor specifically: Specific HLA alleles were associated with around 18,000 TCR beta sequences at a false discovery rate of 0.05 in a later analysis. According to a later analysis, most CMV-associated TCR beta chains appeared to be HLA-restricted, and the HLA associations seemed to be driven largely by CMV exposure. A further reported finding was that TCR beta sequences accurately predicted the HLA-A and HLA-B alleles for most subjects in the first cohort. Only TCR beta chains were sequenced in this cohort, and the absence of alpha or paired-chain data limited detectable features. A cluster of highly shared sequence variants was judged likely to be a technical artifact of the sequencing pipeline. Assigning TCR associations to individual alleles was difficult when HLA alleles, especially DR and DQ, strongly co-occurred. In a later genetic analysis, fewer N-insertions in productive TCRs were reported among donors in an Asian-associated ancestry cluster than the 666-donor mean. The only immune exposure information available for the cohort was CMV serostatus. V-gene and J-gene trimming of TCR beta chains was associated with a missense DCLRE1C variant in a later genetic analysis, and the association was replicated in an independent cohort. Linkage disequilibrium might explain the correlated functional status among segregating V segments, but an unknown experimental factor could not be ruled out. In vitro tests confirmed that three of the cytomegalovirus-associated TCR beta chains recognize cytomegalovirus antigens. About 17 rarely observed V segments, including chromosome 9 orphons, were excluded from the earlier analysis of 550 to 700 of the donors because counts were too low. Because HLA typing was unavailable for some donors at each locus, only the typed subset was used in association tests. Roughly uniform sequencing depth across donors was assumed in presence/absence analyses, although this assumption may not hold. In an earlier analysis of several hundred of the donors, most TCR beta V segments were observed in productive rearrangements about 90% or about 30% of the time, broadly matching IMGT annotations. According to a later analysis, parvovirus B19, influenza, CMV and Epstein-Barr virus appeared linked to several top co-occurrence clusters. In a later analysis, HLA-associated TCR beta chains showed more clonal expansion and lower generation probabilities than non-associated chains that were equally common. The authors suggested that the approach could potentially be extended to other disease states and immunological phenotypes. The 87-base-pair reads could not distinguish some IMGT-functional V segments, including TRBV6-2 and TRBV6-3, so those segments were excluded. The study gave a list of about 170 TCR beta chains associated with cytomegalovirus. Cytomegalovirus status was reported to be diagnosed by the classifier with high specificity and sensitivity in both the original and validation cohorts. According to a later analysis, TCR association rates differed among HLA loci, with DRB1 alleles showing the most associated TCRs and HLA-C alleles showing the fewest. While some public TCRs were present in many individuals, most TCR sequences turned up only very rarely across donors.

The protocol used for the library was the immunoSEQ multiplex PCR assay. For the multiplex PCR, a mixture combining 60 forward primers for TCR Vbeta segments and 13 reverse primers for TCR Jbeta segments was used. The CDR3 region of rearranged TCR beta genes was amplified from genomic DNA with a multiplex PCR assay. The amplified TCR beta libraries were sequenced on the Illumina HiSeq System as 87-base-pair reads. The published analysis was carried out like this. Across the 500 to 850 repertoires, a later analysis counted 60 million to 90 million unique TCR beta chains, roughly 11 million of which were shared by at least two donors. To remove PCR and sequencing errors, raw reads were error-corrected and collapsed into unique sequences using a nearest-neighbor algorithm that merged closely related sequences. V, D and J gene segments were assigned by aligning CDR3 sequences to IMGT reference sequences. For a sequence to be retained, at least a six-nucleotide match to both a V gene segment and a J gene segment was required. A rearrangement counted as productive if the CDR3 had no stop codons and remained in frame with V and J, and every other rearrangement counted as non-productive. CDR3 was defined by IMGT convention, running from the second conserved V-encoded cysteine to the conserved J-encoded phenylalanine. Sequences without an unambiguous match to a single V gene segment were excluded from the earlier analysis of about 600 of the donors. An earlier analysis of almost 600 of the donors classified V segments as functional when productive rearrangements were above 56.7% and as segregating when the standard deviation between donors was above 5%. A statistical classification framework was built to diagnose cytomegalovirus status from the catalog of TCR beta chain sequences. In a later analysis, V and J genes were assigned by comparing TCR nucleotide sequences against IMGT/GENE-DB human TR gene sequences. A later analysis assigned CDR3 sequences and most-parsimonious VDJ recombination scenarios with the TCRdist pipeline. A later analysis defined each TCR beta chain by its CDR3 amino acid sequence plus V-gene family, and excluded reads lacking a unique V-gene family. As a way to deal with suspected cross-contamination and a sequencing artifact, a later analysis dropped 450 to 700 nucleotide sequences that were highly shared and had low generation probability. In a later analysis, a clonal expansion index was calculated for each public chain from normalized within-repertoire ranks of inferred template counts. In a later analysis, generation probabilities were computed with a VDJ recombination model fitted to out-of-frame rearrangements, and the resulting probabilities were checked against IGoR. In a later analysis, hypergeometric tests were used to score TCR-TCR, TCR-HLA and TCR-CMV co-occurrence, with a repertoire-size bias correction applied to TCR pairs. To estimate false discovery rates, a later analysis permuted the HLA or CMV assignments 20 times. In a later analysis, co-occurring TCRs were grouped with DBSCAN, and TCRdist sequence similarity was added when clustering was performed within HLA-allele-positive subsets. Repertoires with fewer than 30,000 or more than 120,000 public chains were left out of co-occurrence clustering, as were about 5 repertoires with anomalous nucleotide sharing. In TCRdb, the immuneACCESS table is reduced to in-frame sequences with V and J assigned. These tables do not hold every clone; where another copy was compared, an unresolved V gene accounts for under half, and the others remain unexplained. That table furnishes V, J and clone size, whereas the DNA furnished D and trimming. The sample's table lists a count of 35,000 to 45,000 clones. More than 3% of the sample belongs to the ten largest clones.

Sequences were obtained from PBMCs. This clonotype originated in a male donor in good health and CMV-seronegative. The chain links TRBV5-1 with TRBJ1-4; a confident D gene designation cannot be given. The CDR3 sequence is CASSPRNTNEKLFF. The nucleotide sequence reads as follows: TGCGCCAGCAGCCCGCGGAACACTAATGAAAAACTGTTTTTT.